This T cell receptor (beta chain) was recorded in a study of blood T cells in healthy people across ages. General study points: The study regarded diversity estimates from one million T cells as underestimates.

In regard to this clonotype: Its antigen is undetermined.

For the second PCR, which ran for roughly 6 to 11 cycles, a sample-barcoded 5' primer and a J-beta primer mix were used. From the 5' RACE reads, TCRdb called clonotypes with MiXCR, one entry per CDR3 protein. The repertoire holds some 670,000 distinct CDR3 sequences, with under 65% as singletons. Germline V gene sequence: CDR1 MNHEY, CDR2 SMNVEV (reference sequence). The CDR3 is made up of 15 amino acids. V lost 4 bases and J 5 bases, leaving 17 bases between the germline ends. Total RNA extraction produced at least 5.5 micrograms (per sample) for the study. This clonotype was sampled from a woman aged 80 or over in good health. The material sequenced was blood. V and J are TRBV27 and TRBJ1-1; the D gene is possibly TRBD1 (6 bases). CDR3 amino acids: CASSSGLNQGTEAFF. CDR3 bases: TGTGCCAGCAGTTCGGGACTCAATCAGGGGACTGAAGCTTTCTTT.